These 24 T cell receptor beta chains came from one sample sequenced in a study of T cells in Graves' hyperthyroidism and ophthalmopathy. Researchers took RNA transcripts and amplified the TCR beta CDR3 regions from them. When the TCR CDR3 underwent first-round RT-PCR, the HTBI primer set was used. MiXCR, applied by TCRdb to the multiplex PCR reads, yields one record per CDR3 protein. The data show more than 350,000 distinct CDR3 sequences, approximately 17% seen once. Source material: blood. The receptors shown here come from a woman in her thirties with Graves' hyperthyroidism that later progressed to Graves' ophthalmopathy.

This chain connects TRBV28 to TRBJ1-2, with D unresolved. Germline loops: CDR1 MDHEN, CDR2 SYDVKM. V was clipped by 2 bases and J by 8 bases, with 18 bases between them. This CDR3 region has 15 residues. The CDR3 region is CASSLVRPTSFGYTF. CDR3 bases: TGTGCCAGCAGTTTAGTCCGGCCGACGTCCTTCGGCTACACCTTC.

This clonotype was seen many times. The chain recombines TRBV5-1 with TRBJ1-1, with 8 bases aligning to TRBD1. This CDR3 is built from 14 residues. Germline values: CDR1 SGHRS, CDR2 YFSETQ. The junction had 6 bases not matched to a gene; V was cut back by 4 bases and J by 4 bases. This chain's CDR3 is CASSGTGGFTEAFF. DNA of the CDR3: TGCGCCAGCAGCGGAACAGGGGGGTTCACTGAAGCTTTCTTT.

This clonotype was found many times. The chain joins TRBV30 to TRBJ2-2; 7 nucleotides align to TRBD1. The CDR3 sequence is 14 residues long. Trimming at V came to 4 bases and at J to 1 base, leaving 3 bases not matched to a gene. Per germline, CDR1 GTSNPN and CDR2 SVGIG (reference sequence). The CDR3 nucleotides read TGTGCCTGGATCGGGACAGAGAACACCGGGGAGCTGTTTTTT. Its protein is CAWIGTENTGELFF.

This clonotype was detected many times. The chain has TRBV27 and TRBJ1-4, with a weak D call TRBD1 (5 bases). The CDR3 covers 15 residues. V was cut by 3 bases and J by 7 bases, with 15 bases left in between. Germline lookup yields CDR1 MNHEY and CDR2 SMNVEV (reference sequence). CDR3 loop: CASSFLQERGEKLFF. The CDR3, as DNA: TGTGCCAGCAGTTTCCTACAGGAGCGGGGTGAAAAACTGTTTTTT.

This clonotype showed up many times. The V gene is TRBV20-1, the J gene TRBJ2-7, with D unresolved. The CDR3 totals 14 residues. Trimming removed 3 bases at V and 0 bases at J, with 12 bases between. Germline V gene sequence: CDR1 DFQATT, CDR2 SNEGSKA (reference sequence). CDR3 DNA: TGCAGTGCTAGTGAACAGCCACGCTCCTACGAGCAGTACTTC. Residues: CSASEQPRSYEQYF.

In this sample, this clonotype turned up many times. The V and J genes are TRBV7-8 and TRBJ2-1; TRBD2 matches at 8 bases. The V and J ends lost 8 bases and 1 base, in that order; junction bases with no gene match: 10. The CDR3 is 16 amino acids. Germline values: CDR1 SGHVS, CDR2 FQNEAQ. The CDR3 loop is CASAWSQRESYNEQFF. DNA of the CDR3: TGTGCCAGCGCGTGGTCCCAGCGGGAGTCCTACAATGAGCAGTTCTTC.

The sample holds many counts of this clonotype. The rearrangement uses TRBV30 and TRBJ2-7, with no clear D. V was pared by 0 bases and J by 2 bases, with 26 bases between. From germline, CDR1 is GTSNPN and CDR2 SVGIG (reference sequence). The CDR3 is made up of 19 amino acids. In DNA, the CDR3 is TGTGCCTGGAGTGTACTTGGATCGCGATTCGGAGAGTTACCCTACGAGCAGTACTTC. Translating gives CAWSVLGSRFGELPYEQYF.

The table lists this clonotype with many counts. V and J are TRBV9 and TRBJ2-7, with D perhaps matching TRBD2 (6 bases). CDR1 SGDLS and CDR2 YYNGEE come from the germline V gene. V dropped 3 bases and J dropped 6 bases, with 16 bases sitting between them. The CDR3 contains 14 residues. CDR3 sequence: CASSDRRRVIEQYF. CDR3 in DNA: TGTGCCAGCAGCGACCGTCGGAGGGTCATCGAGCAGTACTTC.

This chain links TRBV19 with TRBJ2-1; 10 nucleotides agree with TRBD2. V trimming: 6 bases; J trimming: 4 bases; junction bases outside the gene matches: 6. CDR1 is LNHDA and CDR2 is SQIVND in the germline V gene (reference sequence). The CDR3 covers 15 residues. CDR3 loop: CASSQALAGYNEQFF. In nucleotides, the CDR3 is TGTGCCAGTAGCCAGGCACTAGCGGGGTACAATGAGCAGTTCTTC.

V usage is TRBV27 and J usage is TRBJ2-5; 10 bases align to TRBD1. The CDR3 consists of 15 residues. Germline V gives CDR1 MNHEY, CDR2 SMNVEV (reference sequence). The V segment lost 5 bases and the J segment 12 bases; nucleotides outside the gene matches: 15. CDR3 DNA: TGTGCCAGCAGTCACGCCCCGGGACAGGGGATTTTGGAGTACTTC. This codes for CASSHAPGQGILEYF.

This clonotype was counted ten times or more. V is TRBV6-2 or TRBV6-3 and J is TRBJ2-4; 9 nucleotides agree with TRBD1. V shed 2 bases and J 2 bases; nucleotides not matched to a gene: 13. The germline gives CDR1 MNHEY, CDR2 SVGEGT. CDR3 length: 19 residues. This CDR3 reads CASSYPPDRGVTTKNIQYF. In nucleotides, the CDR3 is TGTGCCAGCAGTTACCCTCCCGACAGGGGGGTTACGACCAAAAACATTCAGTACTTC.

This clonotype was recorded many times. CDR3 coding DNA: TGTGCCAGCAGTGAGCGACAGGGACGATACGGGGAGCTGTTTTTT. It translates to CASSERQGRYGELFF. This chain connects TRBV2 to TRBJ2-2; TRBD1 aligns across 7 bases. Looked up from germline, CDR1 is SNHLY and CDR2 is FYNNEI. V was pared by 3 bases and J by 7 bases, with 8 bases of the junction left unmatched. The CDR3 loop spans 15 amino acids.

This clonotype came up a few times. The chain carries TRBV3-1 and TRBJ2-5, with 12 bases that match TRBD2. Germline V gene sequence: CDR1 LGHDT, CDR2 YNNKEL (reference sequence). V shed 0 bases and J 14 bases; nucleotides not matched to a gene: 7. The CDR3 covers 14 residues. Here the CDR3 DNA reads TGTGCCAGCAGCCAAGATCTAAGACTAGCGGGAGTTTACTTC. Translation: CASSQDLRLAGVYF.

This clonotype has a count of ten or more. This chain links TRBV28 with TRBJ2-4; the match to TRBD1 covers 9 bases. V was pared by 9 bases and J by 1 base, with 25 bases of the junction left unmatched. This CDR3 is built from 21 residues. Germline V gene lookup returns CDR1 MDHEN and CDR2 SYDVKM. The CDR3 protein is CARTRLRDREGSRTAKNIQYF. The CDR3 nucleotides are TGTGCCAGGACGCGTCTACGGGACAGGGAGGGAAGTCGGACGGCCAAAAACATTCAGTACTTC.

V gene TRBV9 combines with J gene TRBJ2-3, with D maybe TRBD2 (5 bases). The ends were cut back, 3 bases at V and 6 bases at J, with 11 bases in the middle. From germline, CDR1 is SGDLS and CDR2 YYNGEE. This CDR3 spans 13 amino acids. This chain's CDR3 is CASSAGLGDTQYF. The CDR3 DNA reads as TGTGCCAGCAGCGCCGGACTGGGGGATACGCAGTATTTT. Filled out from reference TRBV9 and TRBJ2-3, the complete variable domain reads DSGVTQTPKHLITATGQRVTLRCSPRSGDLSVYWYQQSLDQGLQFLIQYYNGEERAKGNILERFSAQQFPDLHSELNLSSLELGDSALYFCASSAGLGDTQYFGPGTRLTVL.

Ten or more counts support this clonotype. The chain carries TRBV5-5 and TRBJ2-3; 8 bases are a match to TRBD2. V shed 4 bases and J 4 bases; nucleotides not matched to a gene: 5. The CDR3 has 14 residues. The germline V gene encodes CDR1 SGHKS and CDR2 YYEKEE (reference sequence). The CDR3 is CASSLAGGSDTQYF. The CDR3 DNA is TGTGCCAGCAGCCTAGCGGGTGGATCAGATACGCAGTATTTT.

This clonotype was detected ten times or more. The V call is TRBV10-2, the J call TRBJ2-7, with TRBD2 matching over 10 bases. The CDR3 is made up of 20 amino acids. Unmatched junction bases numbered 23, after V lost 3 bases and J lost 6 bases. Germline CDR1 is WSHSY and CDR2 is SAAADI. DNA of the CDR3: TGCGCCAGCAGTGATGGGCTAGCGGGAGCAGCCCCTTACCCTCCGGGCGAGCAGTACTTC. Translation: CASSDGLAGAAPYPPGEQYF.

This chain joins TRBV10-2 and TRBJ2-7; D perhaps matches TRBD1 (6 bases). This CDR3 comprises 14 residues. Trimming took 2 bases from V and 7 from J, leaving 15 bases between them. Per the germline V gene, CDR1 is WSHSY and CDR2 is SAAADI. The CDR3 is CASSEADSIYEQYV. The CDR3 DNA reads TGCGCCAGCAGTGAGGCGGACAGTATATATGAGCAGTACGTC.

A few counts support this clonotype. This sequence joins TRBV5-6 and TRBJ2-1; D tentatively reads TRBD1 or TRBD2 (6 bases each). Germline V gives CDR1 SGHDT, CDR2 YYEEEE. V lost 5 bases and J 2 bases, leaving 17 bases between the germline ends. The CDR3 length is 16 residues. As DNA, the CDR3 is TGTGCCAGCAGTCCTAAAGGGGGGCTCACCTACAATGAGCAGTTCTTC. Translating gives CASSPKGGLTYNEQFF.

The chain carries TRBV5-1 and TRBJ1-2; no clear D gene. V was cut by 0 bases and J by 3 bases, with 6 bases left in between. The CDR3 consists of 13 residues. CDR1 is SGHRS and CDR2 is YFSETQ in the germline V gene. The CDR3 spells CASSLDRDYGYTF. CDR3 in DNA: TGCGCCAGCAGCTTGGACAGAGACTATGGCTACACCTTC.

The chain recombines TRBV19 with TRBJ2-3, with 8 positions matching TRBD1. The V gene's germline CDR1 is LNHDA and CDR2 SQIVND (reference sequence). The CDR3 totals 15 residues. Trimming cost V 3 bases and J 0 bases; bases outside gene matches: 2. Here the CDR3 reads CASSIRDRSTDTQYF. The CDR3, as DNA: TGTGCCAGTAGTATCCGGGACAGGAGCACAGATACGCAGTATTTT.

This clonotype was seen a few times. The chain couples TRBV28 to TRBJ1-1, with 8 bases fitting TRBD1. The germline CDR1 and CDR2 sequences are MDHEN and SYDVKM. With 4 bases clipped from V and 3 bases from J, the junction kept 4 bases outside the gene matches. The CDR3 sequence is 14 residues long. The chain's CDR3 is CASSSDRADTEAFF. CDR3 nucleotides: TGTGCCAGCAGTTCGGACAGGGCGGACACTGAAGCTTTCTTT. The variable domain in full, with the rest retrieved from reference TRBV28 and TRBJ1-1, is DVKVTQSSRYLVKRTGEKVFLECVQDMDHENMFWYRQDPGLGLRLIYFSYDVKMKEKGDIPEGYSVSREKKERFSLILESASTNQTSMYLCASSSDRADTEAFFGQGTRLTVV.

This clonotype was counted only a few times. This chain links TRBV20-1 with TRBJ2-7; D is unclear. Trimming pared 0 bases from V and 2 bases from J, leaving 14 bases between. Per the germline V gene, CDR1 is DFQATT and CDR2 is SNEGSKA (reference sequence). This CDR3 comprises 15 residues. The CDR3 region is CSARDSLGIPYEQYF. The CDR3, as DNA: TGCAGTGCTAGAGATAGCTTGGGGATCCCCTACGAGCAGTACTTC.

CDR3 amino acids: CASSHRPGQGNNEQFF. The CDR3 coding sequence is TGTGCCAGCAGCCATCGTCCGGGACAGGGAAACAATGAGCAGTTCTTC. The chain has TRBV13 and TRBJ2-1; TRBD1 aligns across 9 bases. The CDR3 loop spans 16 amino acids. The V gene end was trimmed by 5 bases and the J gene end by 5 bases; junction bases not matched to a gene: 10. Per germline, CDR1 PRHDT and CDR2 FYEKMQ (reference sequence).